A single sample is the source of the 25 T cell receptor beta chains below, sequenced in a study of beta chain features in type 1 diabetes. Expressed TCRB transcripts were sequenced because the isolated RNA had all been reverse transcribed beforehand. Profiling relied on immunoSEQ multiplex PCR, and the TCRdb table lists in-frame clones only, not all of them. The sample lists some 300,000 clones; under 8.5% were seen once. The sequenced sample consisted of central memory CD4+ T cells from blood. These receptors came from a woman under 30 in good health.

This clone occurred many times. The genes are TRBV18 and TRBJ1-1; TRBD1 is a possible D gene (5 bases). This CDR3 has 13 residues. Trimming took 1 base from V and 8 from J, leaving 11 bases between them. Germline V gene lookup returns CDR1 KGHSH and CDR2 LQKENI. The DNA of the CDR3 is TGTGCCAGCTCACCACGACAGCGTACCGAAGCTTTCTTT. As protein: CASSPRQRTEAFF.

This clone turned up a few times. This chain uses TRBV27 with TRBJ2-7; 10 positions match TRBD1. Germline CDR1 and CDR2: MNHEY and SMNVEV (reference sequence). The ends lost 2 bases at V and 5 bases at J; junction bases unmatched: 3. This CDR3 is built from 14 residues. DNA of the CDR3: TGTGCCAGCAGTTTACGGACAGGGGGAAACGAGCAGTACTTC. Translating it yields CASSLRTGGNEQYF.

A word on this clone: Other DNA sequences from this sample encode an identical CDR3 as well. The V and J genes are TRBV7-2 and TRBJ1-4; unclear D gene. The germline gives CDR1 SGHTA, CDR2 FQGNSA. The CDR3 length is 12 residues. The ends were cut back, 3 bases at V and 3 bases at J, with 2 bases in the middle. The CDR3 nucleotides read TGTGCCAGCAGCTTCTCTAATGAAAAACTGTTTTTT. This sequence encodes CASSFSNEKLFF.

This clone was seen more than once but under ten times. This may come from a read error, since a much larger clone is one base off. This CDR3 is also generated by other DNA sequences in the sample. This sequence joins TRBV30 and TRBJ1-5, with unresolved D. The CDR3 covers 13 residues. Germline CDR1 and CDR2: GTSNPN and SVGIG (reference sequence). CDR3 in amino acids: CAWSGPGGQPQHF. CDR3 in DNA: TGTGCGTGGAGTGGTCCTGGCGGTCAGCCCCAGCATTTT.

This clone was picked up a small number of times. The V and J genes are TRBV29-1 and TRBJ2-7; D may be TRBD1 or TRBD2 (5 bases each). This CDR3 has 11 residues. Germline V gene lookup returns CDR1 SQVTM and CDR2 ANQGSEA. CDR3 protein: CSYLWGYEQYF. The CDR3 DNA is TGCAGTTATTTGTGGGGGTACGAGCAGTACTTC.

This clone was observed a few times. This CDR3 reads CASSLSGGGLQSQHF. The CDR3 DNA is TGTGCCAGCAGTTTATCCGGAGGTGGTCTACAGTCCCAGCATTTT. This sequence joins TRBV28 and TRBJ1-5, with D hard to call. V was shortened by 1 base and J by 11 bases, with 18 bases between the two germline ends. The CDR3 extends over 15 amino acids. The germline CDR1 and CDR2 sequences are MDHEN and SYDVKM. Full variable domain (outside the CDR3, taken from reference TRBV28 and TRBJ1-5): DVKVTQSSRYLVKRTGEKVFLECVQDMDHENMFWYRQDPGLGLRLIYFSYDVKMKEKGDIPEGYSVSREKKERFSLILESASTNQTSMYLCASSLSGGGLQSQHFGDGTRLSIL.

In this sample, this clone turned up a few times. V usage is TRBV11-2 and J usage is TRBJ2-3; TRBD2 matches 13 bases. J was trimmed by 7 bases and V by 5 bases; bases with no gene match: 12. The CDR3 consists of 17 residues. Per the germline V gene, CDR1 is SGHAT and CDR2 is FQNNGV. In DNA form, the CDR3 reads TGTGCCAGCAGCCGAAAGACCCCGGGACTAGCGGGAAATACGCAGTATTTT. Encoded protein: CASSRKTPGLAGNTQYF.

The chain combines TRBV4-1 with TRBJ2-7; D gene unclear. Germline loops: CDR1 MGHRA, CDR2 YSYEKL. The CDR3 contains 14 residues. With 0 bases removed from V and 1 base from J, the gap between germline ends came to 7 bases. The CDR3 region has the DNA TGCGCCAGCAGCCAAGACCACTGTTCCTACGAGCAGTACGTC. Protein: CASSQDHCSYEQYV.

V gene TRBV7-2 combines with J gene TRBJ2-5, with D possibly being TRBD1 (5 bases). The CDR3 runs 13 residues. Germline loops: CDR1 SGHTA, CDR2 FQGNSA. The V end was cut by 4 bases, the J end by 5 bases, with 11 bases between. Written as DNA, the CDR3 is TGTGCCAGCAGCTATTCCTACAGGGAGACCCAGTACTTC. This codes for CASSYSYRETQYF.

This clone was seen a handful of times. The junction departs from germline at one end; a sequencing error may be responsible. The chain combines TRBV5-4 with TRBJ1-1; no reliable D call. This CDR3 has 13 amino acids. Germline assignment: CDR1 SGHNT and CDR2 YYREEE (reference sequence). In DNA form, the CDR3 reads TGTGCCAGCAGATTGGACCCAAACACTGAAGCTTTCTTT. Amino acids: CASRLDPNTEAFF. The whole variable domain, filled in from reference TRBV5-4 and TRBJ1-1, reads ETGVTQSPTHLIKTRGQQVTLRCSSQSGHNTVSWYQQALGQGPQFIFQYYREEENGRGNFPPRFSGLQFPNYSSELNVNALELDDSALYLCASRLDPNTEAFFGQGTRLTVV.

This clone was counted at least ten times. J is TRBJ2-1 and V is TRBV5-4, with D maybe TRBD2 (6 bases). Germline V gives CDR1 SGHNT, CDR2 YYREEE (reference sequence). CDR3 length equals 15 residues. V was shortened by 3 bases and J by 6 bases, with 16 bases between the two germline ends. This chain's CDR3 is CASSSPTRRRNEQFF. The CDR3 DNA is TGTGCCAGCAGCTCGCCGACTAGGCGTCGCAATGAGCAGTTCTTC.

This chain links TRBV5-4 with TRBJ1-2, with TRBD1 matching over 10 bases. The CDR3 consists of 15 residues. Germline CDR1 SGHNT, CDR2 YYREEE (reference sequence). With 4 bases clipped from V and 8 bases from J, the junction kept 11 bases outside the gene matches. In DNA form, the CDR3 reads TGTGCCAGCAGCCCGACAGGGGGCGCTGGAAACGGCTACACCTTC. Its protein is CASSPTGGAGNGYTF. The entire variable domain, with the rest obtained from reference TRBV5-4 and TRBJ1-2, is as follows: ETGVTQSPTHLIKTRGQQVTLRCSSQSGHNTVSWYQQALGQGPQFIFQYYREEENGRGNFPPRFSGLQFPNYSSELNVNALELDDSALYLCASSPTGGAGNGYTFGSGTRLTVV.

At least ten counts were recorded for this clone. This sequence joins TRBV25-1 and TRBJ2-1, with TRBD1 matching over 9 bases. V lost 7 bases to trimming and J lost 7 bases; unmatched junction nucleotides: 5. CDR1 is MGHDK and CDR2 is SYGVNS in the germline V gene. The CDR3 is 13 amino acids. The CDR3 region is CASKGDRGNEQFF. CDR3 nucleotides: TGTGCCAGCAAGGGAGACAGGGGGAATGAGCAGTTCTTC.

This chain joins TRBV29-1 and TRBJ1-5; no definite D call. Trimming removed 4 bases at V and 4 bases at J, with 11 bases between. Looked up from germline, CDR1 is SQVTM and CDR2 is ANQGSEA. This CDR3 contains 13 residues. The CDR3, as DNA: TGCAGCGTTGGAAGTGGACCAAATCAGCCCCAGCATTTT. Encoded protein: CSVGSGPNQPQHF. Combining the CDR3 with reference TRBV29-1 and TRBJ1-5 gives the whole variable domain SAVISQKPSRDICQRGTSLTIQCQVDSQVTMMFWYRQQPGQSLTLIATANQGSEATYESGFVIDKFPISRPNLTFSTLTVSNMSPEDSSIYLCSVGSGPNQPQHFGDGTRLSIL.

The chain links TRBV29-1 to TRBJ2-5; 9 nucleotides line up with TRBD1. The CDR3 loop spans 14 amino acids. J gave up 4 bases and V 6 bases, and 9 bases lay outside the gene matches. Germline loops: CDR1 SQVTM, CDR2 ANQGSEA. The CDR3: CSVVDTGGRETQYF. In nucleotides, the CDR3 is TGCAGCGTCGTGGATACAGGGGGCCGAGAGACCCAGTACTTC.

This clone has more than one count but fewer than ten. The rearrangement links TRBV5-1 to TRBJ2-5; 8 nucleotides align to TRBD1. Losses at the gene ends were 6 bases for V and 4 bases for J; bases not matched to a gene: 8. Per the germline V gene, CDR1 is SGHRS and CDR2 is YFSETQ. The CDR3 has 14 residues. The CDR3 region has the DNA TGCGCCAGCACCCCACTAGGACAGGGAGAGACCCAGTACTTC. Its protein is CASTPLGQGETQYF.

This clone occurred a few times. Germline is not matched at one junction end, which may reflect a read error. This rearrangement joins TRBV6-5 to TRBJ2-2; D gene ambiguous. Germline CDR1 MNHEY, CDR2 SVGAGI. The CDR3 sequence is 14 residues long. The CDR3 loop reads CASRYGGLSGELFF. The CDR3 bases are TGTGCCAGCCGTTATGGTGGTTTGAGCGGGGAGCTGTTTTTT.

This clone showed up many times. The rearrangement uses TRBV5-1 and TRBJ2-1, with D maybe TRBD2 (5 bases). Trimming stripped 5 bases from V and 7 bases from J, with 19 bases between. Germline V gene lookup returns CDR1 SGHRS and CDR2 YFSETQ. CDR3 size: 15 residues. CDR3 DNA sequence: TGCGCCAGCAGTTCTCAGGTACATGGCGGGAATGAGCAGTTCTTC. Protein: CASSSQVHGGNEQFF. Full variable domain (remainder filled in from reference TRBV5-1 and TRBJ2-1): KAGVTQTPRYLIKTRGQQVTLSCSPISGHRSVSWYQQTPGQGLQFLFEYFSETQRNKGNFPGRFSGRQFSNSRSEMNVSTLELGDSALYLCASSSQVHGGNEQFFGPGTRLTVL.

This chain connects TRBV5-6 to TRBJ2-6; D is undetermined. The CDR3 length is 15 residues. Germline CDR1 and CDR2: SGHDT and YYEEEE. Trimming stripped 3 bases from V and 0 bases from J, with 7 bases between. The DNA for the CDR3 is TGTGCCAGCAGCTGGAGATTCTCTGGGGCCAACGTCCTGACTTTC. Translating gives CASSWRFSGANVLTF.

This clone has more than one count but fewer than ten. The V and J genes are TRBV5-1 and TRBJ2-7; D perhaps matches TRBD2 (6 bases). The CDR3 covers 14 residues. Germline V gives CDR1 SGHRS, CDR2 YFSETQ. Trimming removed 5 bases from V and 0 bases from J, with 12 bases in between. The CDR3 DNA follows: TGCGCCAGCAGTTCCGGGACTTTCTCCTACGAGCAGTACTTC. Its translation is CASSSGTFSYEQYF.

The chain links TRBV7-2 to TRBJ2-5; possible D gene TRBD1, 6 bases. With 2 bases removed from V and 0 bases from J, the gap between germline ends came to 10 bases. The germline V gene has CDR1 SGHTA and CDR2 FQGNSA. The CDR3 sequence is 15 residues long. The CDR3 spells CASSLSSGDQETQYF. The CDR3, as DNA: TGTGCCAGCAGCTTAAGTTCAGGGGACCAAGAGACCCAGTACTTC.

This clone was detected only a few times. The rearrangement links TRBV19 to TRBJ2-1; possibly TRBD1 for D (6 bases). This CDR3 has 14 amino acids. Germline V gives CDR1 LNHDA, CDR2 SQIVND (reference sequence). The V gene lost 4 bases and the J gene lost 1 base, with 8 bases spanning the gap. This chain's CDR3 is CASSRGGSYNEQFF. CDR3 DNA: TGTGCCAGTAGTAGAGGGGGTTCCTACAATGAGCAGTTCTTC.

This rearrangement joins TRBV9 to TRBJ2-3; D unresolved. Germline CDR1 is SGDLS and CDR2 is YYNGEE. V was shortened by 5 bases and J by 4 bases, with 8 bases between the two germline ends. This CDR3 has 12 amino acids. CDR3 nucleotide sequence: TGTGCCAGCAGTCAGCCCGCAGATACGCAGTATTTT. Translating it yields CASSQPADTQYF.

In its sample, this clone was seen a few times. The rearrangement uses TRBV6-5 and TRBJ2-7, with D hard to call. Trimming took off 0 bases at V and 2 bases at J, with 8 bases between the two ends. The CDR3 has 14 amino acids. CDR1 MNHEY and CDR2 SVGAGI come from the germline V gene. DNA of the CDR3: TGTGCCAGCAGTTACTCATCGGGCGCCTACGAGCAGTACGTC. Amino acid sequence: CASSYSSGAYEQYV.

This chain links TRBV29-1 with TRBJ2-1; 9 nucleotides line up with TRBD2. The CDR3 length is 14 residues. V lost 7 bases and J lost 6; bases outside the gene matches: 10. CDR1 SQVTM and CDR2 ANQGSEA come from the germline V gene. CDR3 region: CSGLAGFRGNEQFF. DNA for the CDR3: TGCAGCGGGCTAGCGGGATTTCGGGGCAATGAGCAGTTCTTC.